These 22 T cell receptor beta chains were all obtained from the same sample, sequenced in a study of siplizumab effects on memory and regulatory T cells. Profiling relied on immunoSEQ multiplex PCR, and the TCRdb table lists in-frame clones only, not all of them. This sample has roughly 100,000 clones, with roughly 96% found just once. The material sequenced was naive CD4+ T cells sorted from blood. The receptors come from a human donor in good health.

V is TRBV10-3 and J is TRBJ2-2, with 12 bases aligning to TRBD2. The CDR3 length is 18 residues. J was trimmed by 0 bases and V by 6 bases; bases with no gene match: 8. Germline CDR1 is ENHRY and CDR2 is SYGVKD. CDR3 sequence: CAISATSGGASNTGELFF. In DNA form, the CDR3 reads TGTGCCATCAGCGCGACTAGCGGGGGAGCCTCGAACACCGGGGAGCTGTTTTTT.

The J gene is TRBJ2-7, the V gene TRBV5-4; 9 bases fit TRBD1. The V and J ends lost 4 bases and 7 bases, in that order; junction bases with no gene match: 9. The germline V gene encodes CDR1 SGHNT and CDR2 YYREEE (reference sequence). The CDR3 sequence is 14 residues long. The CDR3: CASSLRDRVKEQYF. CDR3 sequence (DNA): TGTGCCAGCAGCCTCCGGGACAGGGTGAAAGAGCAGTACTTC.

The chain is built from TRBV2 and TRBJ2-2; 7 positions match TRBD2. The germline gives CDR1 SNHLY, CDR2 FYNNEI. The CDR3 has 14 residues. The V segment lost 7 bases and the J segment 7 bases; nucleotides outside the gene matches: 9. The CDR3 nucleotides are TGTGCCAGCAAAAAATTGGGGGAGGGCGGGGAGCTGTTTTTT. Amino acid sequence: CASKKLGEGGELFF.

This clone was seen only once. The chain joins TRBV9 to TRBJ2-5, with 10 bases aligning to TRBD1. V gave up 2 bases and J gave up 4 bases; unmatched junction bases: 2. This CDR3 region has 14 residues. CDR1 is SGDLS, CDR2 YYNGEE, per germline. The CDR3: CASSVDRGGETQYF. The CDR3 bases are TGTGCCAGCAGCGTGGACAGGGGGGGAGAGACCCAGTACTTC.

The rearrangement links TRBV7-4 to TRBJ2-5; 7 nucleotides line up with TRBD2. Germline loops: CDR1 SGHVT, CDR2 SQSDAQ. The J segment lost 2 bases and the V segment lost 5 bases, leaving 11 bases of the junction unmatched. This CDR3 has 16 residues. CDR3 in DNA: TGTGCCAGCAGCCCCTGGTTTGGGGGGGGACAAGAGACCCAGTACTTC. Translated: CASSPWFGGGQETQYF.

This rearrangement joins TRBV28 to TRBJ2-3; D may be TRBD1 or TRBD2 (5 bases each). There are 16 residues in the CDR3. CDR1 MDHEN and CDR2 SYDVKM come from the germline V gene. The CDR3 DNA follows: TGTGCTAGCCTAACAGGAGGTCTAGCCATCACAGATACGCAGTATTTT. Translation gives CASLTGGLAITDTQYF.

The gene calls are TRBV5-1 and TRBJ2-5; maybe TRBD1 (5 bases). TRBJ2-7 explains the end of the DNA better; the J call may be wrong. From germline, CDR1 is SGHRS and CDR2 YFSETQ. The CDR3 contains 14 residues. Here the CDR3 DNA reads TGCGCCAGCAGCTTTGGGGCAGGGAACTACGAGCAGTACTTC. Its translation is CASSFGAGNYEQYF.

The chain carries TRBV20-1 and TRBJ1-1, with a weak D call TRBD1 (6 bases). V was cut by 2 bases and J by 8 bases, with 9 bases left in between. The CDR3 has 11 residues. From germline, CDR1 is DFQATT and CDR2 SNEGSKA (reference sequence). For the CDR3, the DNA is TGCAGTGCTAGACGACAGGCAGAAGCTTTCTTT. Its translation is CSARRQAEAFF.

This clone was counted once. The chain couples TRBV7-3 to TRBJ1-3; tentatively, D is TRBD1 (6 bases). Trimming took off 5 bases at V and 3 bases at J, with 17 bases between the two ends. Looked up from germline, CDR1 is SGHTA and CDR2 is FQGTGA. This CDR3 contains 16 residues. CDR3 sequence: CASSPRGGAGGNTIYF. The DNA of the CDR3 is TGTGCCAGCAGCCCCCGCGGGGGGGCTGGTGGAAACACCATATATTTT.

The chain combines TRBV19 with TRBJ1-5; TRBD1 might be the D (6 bases). The CDR3 loop spans 15 amino acids. Per the germline V gene, CDR1 is LNHDA and CDR2 is SQIVND (reference sequence). With 3 bases removed from V and 3 bases from J, the gap between germline ends came to 12 bases. The CDR3 sequence: CASSIFTGFNQPQHF. The CDR3 nucleotides read TGTGCCAGTAGTATCTTCACAGGGTTCAATCAGCCCCAGCATTTT.

The chain is built from TRBV7-6 and TRBJ2-2, with a weak D call TRBD2 (6 bases). Germline CDR1 reads SGHVS; CDR2 reads FNYEAQ. V lost 0 bases to trimming and J lost 5 bases, with 10 bases between them. CDR3 length: 15 amino acids. This chain's CDR3 is CASSLAQGGTGELFF. Written as DNA, the CDR3 is TGTGCCAGCAGCTTAGCTCAGGGAGGTACCGGGGAGCTGTTTTTT.

This chain links TRBV11-2 with TRBJ2-7; D is uncertain. The germline V gene encodes CDR1 SGHAT and CDR2 FQNNGV. CDR3 length: 13 amino acids. Deletions cut 0 bases from V and 9 bases from J, with 12 bases between. CDR3 coding DNA: TGTGCCAGCAGCTTAGATGGTACAGTCGCGCAGTACTTC. It translates to CASSLDGTVAQYF.

The CDR3 bases are TGTGCCAGCAGTGCGGGACCCCAAGAGACCCAGTACTTC. As protein: CASSAGPQETQYF. The chain recombines TRBV25-1 with TRBJ2-5; D is possibly TRBD1 or TRBD2 (5 bases each). There are 13 residues in the CDR3. Germline CDR1 is MGHDK and CDR2 is SYGVNS. V was clipped by 4 bases and J by 1 base, with 7 bases between them.

V usage is TRBV5-3 and J usage is TRBJ1-2; 7 bases match TRBD1. TRBV5-3 is sorted into the ORF group, with uncertain function. This CDR3 comprises 14 residues. After removal of 0 bases from V and 6 bases from J, the junction contained 5 bases not matched to a gene. The CDR3 coding sequence is TGTGCCAGAAGCTTGGACAGGGGATGTGATGGCTACACCTTC. Translated: CARSLDRGCDGYTF.

This sequence joins TRBV6-6 and TRBJ2-3, with 13 bases that match TRBD2. This CDR3 comprises 16 residues. Trimming took 6 bases from V and 2 from J; bases not matched to a gene: 5. Germline CDR1 is MNHNY and CDR2 is SVGAGI (reference sequence). The CDR3 protein is CASSQLAGGTTDTQYF. The DNA for the CDR3 is TGTGCCAGCAGCCAACTAGCGGGGGGGACCACAGATACGCAGTATTTT.

The genes are TRBV7-3 and TRBJ2-3; D is undetermined. Trimming stripped 0 bases from V and 1 base from J, with 11 bases between. Germline-derived CDR1 and CDR2 are SGHTA and FQGTGA. This CDR3 contains 16 residues. CDR3 sequence reads: CASSLTGGTGTDTQYF. In DNA, the CDR3 is TGTGCCAGCAGCTTAACCGGCGGAACGGGCACAGATACGCAGTATTTT.

This chain connects TRBV5-6 to TRBJ2-2, with 8 bases matching TRBD2. The V and J ends lost 4 bases and 6 bases, in that order; junction bases with no gene match: 2. The CDR3 is 13 amino acids. From germline, CDR1 is SGHDT and CDR2 YYEEEE. For the CDR3, the DNA is TGTGCCAGCAGCCGGCGGGGGGCCGGGGAGCTGTTTTTT. This translates into CASSRRGAGELFF.

V is TRBV11-2 and J is TRBJ2-1; D remains unclear. Germline lookup yields CDR1 SGHAT and CDR2 FQNNGV. The ends were cut back, 1 base at V and 8 bases at J, with 12 bases in the middle. The CDR3 contains 14 residues. The CDR3 region has the DNA TGTGCCAGCAGCTTAGGTCGGCCCCTATATGAGCAGTTCTTC. Its protein product is CASSLGRPLYEQFF. The full variable domain, in which reference TRBV11-2 and TRBJ2-1 provide the parts outside the CDR3, is EAGVAQSPRYKIIEKRQSVAFWCNPISGHATLYWYQQILGQGPKLLIQFQNNGVVDDSQLPKDRFSAERLKGVDSTLKIQPAKLEDSAVYLCASSLGRPLYEQFFGPGTRLTVL.

This sequence joins TRBV19 and TRBJ1-3, with D possibly matching TRBD1 (5 bases). Germline V gene sequence: CDR1 LNHDA, CDR2 SQIVND (reference sequence). V lost 7 bases and J 0 bases, leaving 13 bases between the germline ends. The CDR3 length is 15 residues. The CDR3 spells CASIQDRLSGNTIYF. CDR3 sequence (DNA): TGTGCCAGTATCCAAGACAGACTCTCTGGAAACACCATATATTTT.

The rearrangement joins TRBV7-2 to TRBJ2-3; 12 positions agree with TRBD2. CDR3 length equals 15 residues. In germline, CDR1 is SGHTA, CDR2 FQGNSA. Losses at the gene ends were 2 bases for V and 6 bases for J; bases not matched to a gene: 3. The CDR3 region is CASSLLLAGGDTQYF. The DNA for the CDR3 is TGTGCCAGCAGCTTATTGCTAGCGGGGGGGGATACGCAGTATTTT.

The rearrangement uses TRBV20-1 and TRBJ1-2; 9 nucleotides align to TRBD1. The CDR3 length is 10 residues. Germline V gives CDR1 DFQATT, CDR2 SNEGSKA (reference sequence). V trimming: 5 bases; J trimming: 8 bases; junction bases outside the gene matches: 0. The CDR3 reads CSAGQGGYTF. The CDR3 DNA is TGCAGTGCTGGACAGGGGGGCTACACCTTC.

This chain connects TRBV27 to TRBJ1-2; D perhaps matches TRBD1 (6 bases). The CDR3 is 13 residues long. CDR1 and CDR2 (germline): MNHEY, SMNVEV (reference sequence). V dropped 5 bases and J dropped 2 bases, with 9 bases sitting between them. The CDR3 sequence: CASSRQENYGYTF. The CDR3 nucleotides read TGTGCCAGCAGTAGACAGGAGAACTATGGCTACACCTTC.